This TCR beta chain was found in a study of identical twins. One entry per CDR3 protein, called by TCRdb with MiXCR from the 5' RACE reads. The table shows 600,000 to 850,000 distinct CDR3 sequences, with 15% to 20% occurring only once. V dropped 7 bases and J dropped 6; count of bases not matched to a gene: 5. CDR1 and CDR2 (germline): KGHDR, SFDVKD. The CDR3 is 13 amino acids. Comment on this clonotype: What it recognizes is unknown.

Study results and limitations: Within beta out-of-frame sequences, the excess sharing observed between twins was weaker.

The sample was also reused in another study, on T cells expressing NK-cell markers. That report adds: TCR beta repertoires came from sorted CD3+CD56+NKG2C+, CD3+CD56+NKG2C- and CD3+CD56-NKG2C+ T cells. Seven HCMV-seropositive donors and one seronegative donor made up the eight sequenced donors. Each of 6 or 7 donors carried dominant NKG2C+ clonotypes accounting for roughly 1.0-8% of CD8+ T cells.

Sequencing used PBMCs. This TCR came from a woman between 18 and 29 years old in good health. The rearrangement joins TRBV24-1 to TRBJ2-1; 7 nucleotides agree with TRBD1. CDR3 sequence reads: CATSDDRVNEQFF. The DNA of the CDR3 is TGTGCCACCAGCGACGACAGGGTCAATGAGCAGTTCTTC.